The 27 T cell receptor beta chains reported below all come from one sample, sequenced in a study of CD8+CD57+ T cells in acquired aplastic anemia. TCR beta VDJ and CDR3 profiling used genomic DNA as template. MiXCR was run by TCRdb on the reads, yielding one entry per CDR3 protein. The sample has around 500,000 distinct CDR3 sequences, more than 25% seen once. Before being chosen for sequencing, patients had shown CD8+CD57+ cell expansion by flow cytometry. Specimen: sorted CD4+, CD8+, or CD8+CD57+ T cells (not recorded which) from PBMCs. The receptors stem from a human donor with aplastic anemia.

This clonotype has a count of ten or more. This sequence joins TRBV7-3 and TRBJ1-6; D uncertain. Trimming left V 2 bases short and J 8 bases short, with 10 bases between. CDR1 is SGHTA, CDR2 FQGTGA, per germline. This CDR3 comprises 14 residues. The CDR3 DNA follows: TGTGCCAGCAGCTTATTTGGTGGAGATTCACCCCTCCACTTT. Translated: CASSLFGGDSPLHF.

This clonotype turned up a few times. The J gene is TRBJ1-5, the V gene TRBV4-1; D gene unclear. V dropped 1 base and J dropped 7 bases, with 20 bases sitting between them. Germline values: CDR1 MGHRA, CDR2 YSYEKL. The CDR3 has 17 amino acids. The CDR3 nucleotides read TGCGCCAGCAGCCAAGTCCCACGGGGAGGTTCATGGCAGCCCCAGCATTTT. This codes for CASSQVPRGGSWQPQHF.

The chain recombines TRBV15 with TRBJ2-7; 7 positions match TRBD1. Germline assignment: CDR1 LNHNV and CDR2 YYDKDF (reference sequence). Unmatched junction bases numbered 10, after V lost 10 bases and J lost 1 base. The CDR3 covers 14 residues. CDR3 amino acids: CASRPGTESYEQYF. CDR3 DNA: TGTGCCAGCAGACCCGGGACAGAGTCCTACGAGCAGTACTTC.

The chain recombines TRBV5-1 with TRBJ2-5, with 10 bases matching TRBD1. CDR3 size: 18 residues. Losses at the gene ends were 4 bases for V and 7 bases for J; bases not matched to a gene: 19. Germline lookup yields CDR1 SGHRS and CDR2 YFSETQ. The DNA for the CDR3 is TGCGCCAGCAGCCCCGGACCTTCTGGACAGGGGGAGGTGGGGACCCAGTACTTC. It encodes CASSPGPSGQGEVGTQYF.

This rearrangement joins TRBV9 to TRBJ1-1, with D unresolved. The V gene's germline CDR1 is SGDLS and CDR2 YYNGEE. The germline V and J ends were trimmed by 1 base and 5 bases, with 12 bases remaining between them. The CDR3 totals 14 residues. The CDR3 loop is CASSVLISGTEAFF. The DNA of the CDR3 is TGTGCCAGCAGCGTACTCATAAGCGGGACTGAAGCTTTCTTT.

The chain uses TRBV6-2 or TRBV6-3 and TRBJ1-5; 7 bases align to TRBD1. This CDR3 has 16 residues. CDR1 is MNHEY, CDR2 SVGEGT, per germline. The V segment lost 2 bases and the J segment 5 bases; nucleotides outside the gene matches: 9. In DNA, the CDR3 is TGTGCCAGCAGTTACGCAACCAGGGGGGTTGATCAGCCCCAGCATTTT. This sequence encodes CASSYATRGVDQPQHF.

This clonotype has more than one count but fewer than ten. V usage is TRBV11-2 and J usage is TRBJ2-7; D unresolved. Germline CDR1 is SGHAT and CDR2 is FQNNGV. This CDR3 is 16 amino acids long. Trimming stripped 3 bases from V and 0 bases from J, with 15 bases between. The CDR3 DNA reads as TGTGCCAGCAGCTTGTCCTGGACGGTGAGCTCCTACGAGCAGTACTTC. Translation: CASSLSWTVSSYEQYF.

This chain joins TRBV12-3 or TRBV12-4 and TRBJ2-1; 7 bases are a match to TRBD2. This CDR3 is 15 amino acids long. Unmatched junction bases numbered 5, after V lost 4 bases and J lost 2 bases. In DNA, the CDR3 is TGTGCCAGCAGTTATAGCGGGTCCGCCTACAATGAGCAGTTCTTC. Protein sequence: CASSYSGSAYNEQFF.

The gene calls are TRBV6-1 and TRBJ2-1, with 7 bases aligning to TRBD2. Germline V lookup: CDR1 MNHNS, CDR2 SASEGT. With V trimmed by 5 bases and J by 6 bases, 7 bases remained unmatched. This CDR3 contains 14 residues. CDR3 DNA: TGTGCCAGCAGTCCGCTAGGGGAGGGCAATGAGCAGTTCTTC. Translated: CASSPLGEGNEQFF.

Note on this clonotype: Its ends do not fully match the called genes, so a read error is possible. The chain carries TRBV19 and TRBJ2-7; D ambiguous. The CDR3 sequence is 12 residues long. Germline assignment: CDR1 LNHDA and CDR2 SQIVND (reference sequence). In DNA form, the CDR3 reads TGTGCCACTAGTATATCCCCCTACGAGCAGTACTTC. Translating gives CATSISPYEQYF.

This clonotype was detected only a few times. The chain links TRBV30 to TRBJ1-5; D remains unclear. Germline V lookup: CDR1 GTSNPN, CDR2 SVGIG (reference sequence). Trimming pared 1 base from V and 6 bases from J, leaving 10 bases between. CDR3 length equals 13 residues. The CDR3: CAWSGAVSQPQHF. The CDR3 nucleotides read TGTGCCTGGAGTGGGGCAGTCAGTCAGCCCCAGCATTTT.

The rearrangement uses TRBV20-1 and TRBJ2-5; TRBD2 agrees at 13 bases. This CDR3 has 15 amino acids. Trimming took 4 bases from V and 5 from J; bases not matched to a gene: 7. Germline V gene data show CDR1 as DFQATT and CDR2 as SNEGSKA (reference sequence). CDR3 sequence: CSATGTSGVSETQYF. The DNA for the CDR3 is TGCAGTGCTACCGGGACTAGCGGGGTATCGGAGACCCAGTACTTC.

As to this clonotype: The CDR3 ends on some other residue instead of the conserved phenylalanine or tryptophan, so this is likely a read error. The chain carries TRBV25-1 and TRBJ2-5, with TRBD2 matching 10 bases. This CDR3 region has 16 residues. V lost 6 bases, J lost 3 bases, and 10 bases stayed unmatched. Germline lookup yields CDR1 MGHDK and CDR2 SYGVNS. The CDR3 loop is CASSFVSGRAKETQYC. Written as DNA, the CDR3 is TGTGCCAGCAGCTTTGTGAGCGGGAGGGCCAAAGAGACCCAGTACTGC.

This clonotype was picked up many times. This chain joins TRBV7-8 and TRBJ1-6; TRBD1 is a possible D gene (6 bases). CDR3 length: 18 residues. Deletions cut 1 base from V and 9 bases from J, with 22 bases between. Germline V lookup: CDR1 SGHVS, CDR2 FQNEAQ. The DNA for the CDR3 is TGTGCCAGCAGCTTAGGGTCCTTAAGACAGGTACAAGTTTCACCCCTCCACTTT. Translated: CASSLGSLRQVQVSPLHF.

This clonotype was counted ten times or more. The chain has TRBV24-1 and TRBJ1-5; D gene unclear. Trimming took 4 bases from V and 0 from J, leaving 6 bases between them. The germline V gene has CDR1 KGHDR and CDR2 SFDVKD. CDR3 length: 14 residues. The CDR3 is CATSERPSNQPQHF. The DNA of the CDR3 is TGTGCCACCAGTGAAAGGCCTAGCAATCAGCCCCAGCATTTT.

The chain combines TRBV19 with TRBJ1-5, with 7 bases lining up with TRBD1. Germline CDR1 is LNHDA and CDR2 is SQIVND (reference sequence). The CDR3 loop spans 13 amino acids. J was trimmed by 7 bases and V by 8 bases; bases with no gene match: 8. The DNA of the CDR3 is TGTGCCAGTGAAGACAGGGTTCGACAGCCCCAGCATTTT. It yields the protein CASEDRVRQPQHF.

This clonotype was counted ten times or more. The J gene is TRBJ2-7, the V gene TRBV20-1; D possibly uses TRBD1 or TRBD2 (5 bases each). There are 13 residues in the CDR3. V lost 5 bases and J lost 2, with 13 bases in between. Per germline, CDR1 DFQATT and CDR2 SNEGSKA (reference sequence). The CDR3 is CSADRDGTYEQYF. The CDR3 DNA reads TGCAGTGCTGACCGGGACGGAACCTACGAGCAGTACTTC.

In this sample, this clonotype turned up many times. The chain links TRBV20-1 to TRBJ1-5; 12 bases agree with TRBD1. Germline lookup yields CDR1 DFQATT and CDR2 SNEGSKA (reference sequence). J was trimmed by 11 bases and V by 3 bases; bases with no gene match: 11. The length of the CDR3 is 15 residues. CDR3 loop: CSARGTGGGESAQHF. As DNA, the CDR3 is TGCAGTGCTAGGGGGACAGGGGGCGGGGAGTCAGCCCAGCATTTT.

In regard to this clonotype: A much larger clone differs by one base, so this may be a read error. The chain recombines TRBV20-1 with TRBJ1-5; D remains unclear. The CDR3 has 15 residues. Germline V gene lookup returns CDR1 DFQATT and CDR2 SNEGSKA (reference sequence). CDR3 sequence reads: CSPRVTLARNQPQHF. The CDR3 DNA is TGCAGTCCTAGAGTAACTCTGGCCCGAAATCAGCCCCAGCATTTT.

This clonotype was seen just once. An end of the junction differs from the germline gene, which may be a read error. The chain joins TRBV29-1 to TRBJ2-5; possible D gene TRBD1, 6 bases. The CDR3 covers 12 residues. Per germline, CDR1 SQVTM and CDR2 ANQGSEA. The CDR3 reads CSVHRVDQPQCF. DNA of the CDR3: TGCAGCGTTCACAGGGTAGATCAGCCCCAGTGCTTC.

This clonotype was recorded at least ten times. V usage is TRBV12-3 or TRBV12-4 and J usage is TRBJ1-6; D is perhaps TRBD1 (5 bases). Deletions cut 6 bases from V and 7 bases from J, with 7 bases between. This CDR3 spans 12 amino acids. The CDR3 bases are TGTGCCAGCAGGCCAGGGAATTCACCCCTCCACTTT. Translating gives CASRPGNSPLHF.

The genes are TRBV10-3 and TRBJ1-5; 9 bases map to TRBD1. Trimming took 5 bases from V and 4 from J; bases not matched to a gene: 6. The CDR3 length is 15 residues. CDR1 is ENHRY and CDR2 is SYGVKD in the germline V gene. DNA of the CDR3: TGTGCCATCAGTTACCTCGGGACAGGGAATCAGCCCCAGCATTTT. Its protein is CAISYLGTGNQPQHF.

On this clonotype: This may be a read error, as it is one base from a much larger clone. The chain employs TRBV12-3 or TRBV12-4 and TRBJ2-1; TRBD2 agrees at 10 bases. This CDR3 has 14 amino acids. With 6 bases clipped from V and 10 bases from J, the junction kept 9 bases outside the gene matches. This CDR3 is CASRASGRAYEQFF. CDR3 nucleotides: TGTGCCAGCAGAGCTAGCGGGAGAGCCTACGAGCAGTTCTTC.

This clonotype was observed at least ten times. The CDR3: CASSGVGTLEQYF. DNA for the CDR3: TGTGCCAGCAGTGGGGTGGGAACCCTCGAGCAGTACTTC. The V gene is TRBV12-3 or TRBV12-4, the J gene TRBJ2-7; D call uncertain. The CDR3 extends over 13 amino acids. The V end was cut by 5 bases, the J end by 6 bases, with 14 bases between.

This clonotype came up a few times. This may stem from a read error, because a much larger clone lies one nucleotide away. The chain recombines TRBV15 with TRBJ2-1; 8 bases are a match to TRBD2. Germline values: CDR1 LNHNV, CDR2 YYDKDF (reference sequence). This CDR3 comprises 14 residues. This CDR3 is CAASSSGEYNEQFF. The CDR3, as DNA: TGTGCCGCCAGCAGTAGCGGGGAATACAATGAGCAGTTCTTC.

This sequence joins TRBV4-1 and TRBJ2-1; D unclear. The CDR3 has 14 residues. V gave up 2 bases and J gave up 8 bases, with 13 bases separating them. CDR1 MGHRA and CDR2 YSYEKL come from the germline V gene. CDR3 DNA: TGCGCCAGCAGCCAACCACCTGGGCGGTATGAGCAGTTCTTC. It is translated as CASSQPPGRYEQFF.

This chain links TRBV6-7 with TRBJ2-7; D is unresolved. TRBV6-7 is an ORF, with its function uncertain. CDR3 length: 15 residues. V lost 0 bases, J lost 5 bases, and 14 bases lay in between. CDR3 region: CASSYSIADTNEQYF. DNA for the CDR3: TGTGCCAGCAGTTACTCGATTGCCGACACGAACGAGCAGTACTTC.